Each of the 28 T cell receptor beta chains below was sequenced from the same sample in a study of cytomegalovirus exposure and HLA in healthy donors. Use of 60 Vbeta and 13 Jbeta primers characterized the PCR. Repertoires were generated with immunoSEQ multiplex PCR, while TCRdb's copy carries only in-frame clones and drops some. The data show around 180,000 clones, with around four fifths seen just once and around 1.3% held by the top ten. The sequenced material came from PBMCs. The receptor source for this set is a boy between 2 and 10 years old in good health and CMV-seronegative.

The CDR3 sequence is CAISTGVDTEAFF. The CDR3, as DNA: TGTGCCATCTCCACCGGGGTTGACACTGAAGCTTTCTTT. The chain employs TRBV10-3 and TRBJ1-1, with no clear D. Trimming cost V 8 bases and J 3 bases, with 13 bases left between them. The CDR3 has 13 residues. Germline lookup yields CDR1 ENHRY and CDR2 SYGVKD.

The chain uses TRBV27 and TRBJ2-5; D is perhaps TRBD2 (6 bases). CDR1 and CDR2 from the germline V gene are MNHEY and SMNVEV (reference sequence). The CDR3 is made up of 14 amino acids. V was shortened by 3 bases and J by 4 bases, with 12 bases between the two germline ends. The DNA of the CDR3 is TGTGCCAGCAGTTTTTCAGGGAGGCGAGAGACCCAGTACTTC. This gives the protein CASSFSGRRETQYF.

This chain connects TRBV27 to TRBJ1-4; a possible D gene is TRBD1 (6 bases). Germline V gene lookup returns CDR1 MNHEY and CDR2 SMNVEV (reference sequence). V was shortened by 6 bases and J by 2 bases, with 13 bases between the two germline ends. This CDR3 has 15 amino acids. CDR3 in amino acids: CASRPYRATNEKLFF. The CDR3 nucleotides read TGTGCCAGCAGACCCTACAGGGCTACTAATGAAAAACTGTTTTTT.

The chain uses TRBV19 and TRBJ1-5, with 10 bases aligning to TRBD1. V trimming: 5 bases; J trimming: 9 bases; junction bases outside the gene matches: 7. Germline V gene sequence: CDR1 LNHDA, CDR2 SQIVND (reference sequence). There are 14 residues in the CDR3. This CDR3 is CASSGTGALGPQHF. The CDR3 DNA follows: TGTGCCAGTAGTGGGACAGGGGCCTTAGGGCCCCAGCATTTT.

The gene calls are TRBV5-6 and TRBJ2-3, with 12 bases aligning to TRBD2. The germline V gene encodes CDR1 SGHDT and CDR2 YYEEEE. The CDR3 contains 18 residues. V lost 2 bases and J lost 2; bases outside the gene matches: 9. Here the CDR3 DNA reads TGTGCCAGCAGCTTCCCCCTCGCTAGCGGGGGGGCCACAGATACGCAGTATTTT. Its translation: CASSFPLASGGATDTQYF.

The chain joins TRBV27 to TRBJ1-4, with TRBD1 matching 12 bases. CDR3 length: 17 residues. Germline V CDR1 and CDR2: MNHEY, SMNVEV (reference sequence). V lost 5 bases, J lost 4 bases, and 8 bases stayed unmatched. The CDR3 here is CASSPGQGAPGNEKLFF. In DNA, the CDR3 is TGTGCCAGCAGTCCGGGACAGGGGGCTCCGGGTAATGAAAAACTGTTTTTT.

The rearrangement joins TRBV5-1 to TRBJ2-5; 11 bases match TRBD2. Per germline, CDR1 SGHRS and CDR2 YFSETQ. V gave up 4 bases and J gave up 2 bases; unmatched junction bases: 4. The CDR3 is 15 amino acids. CDR3 nucleotides: TGCGCCAGCAGCCCCATAGCGGGGGGGCAAGAGACCCAGTACTTC. This codes for CASSPIAGGQETQYF.

This chain links TRBV2 with TRBJ1-2; 8 positions match TRBD1. From germline, CDR1 is SNHLY and CDR2 FYNNEI. The CDR3 totals 13 residues. With V trimmed by 4 bases and J by 6 bases, 4 bases remained unmatched. DNA for the CDR3: TGTGCCAGCAGTGGCGCCAGGGGGCATGGCTACACCTTC. Translating gives CASSGARGHGYTF.

A few counts support this clone. V is TRBV11-2 and J is TRBJ2-5, with 7 bases identical to TRBD2. CDR1 and CDR2 from the germline V gene are SGHAT and FQNNGV. CDR3 size: 14 residues. V lost 5 bases to trimming and J lost 2 bases; unmatched junction nucleotides: 5. The DNA of the CDR3 is TGTGCCAGCAGCAGAGGGACTACACAAGAGACCCAGTACTTC. The encoded protein is CASSRGTTQETQYF.

The CDR3 here is CASSLRTSAQETQYF. The CDR3 DNA is TGCGCCAGCAGCTTGCGTACTAGCGCACAAGAGACCCAGTACTTC. V and J are TRBV5-1 and TRBJ2-5, with 7 bases lining up with TRBD2. This CDR3 is built from 15 residues. CDR1 is SGHRS and CDR2 is YFSETQ in the germline V gene. V lost 1 base, J lost 2 bases, and 5 bases stayed unmatched.

V is TRBV18 and J is TRBJ2-2; 9 bases fit TRBD1. V dropped 4 bases and J dropped 4; count of bases not matched to a gene: 7. This CDR3 is 16 amino acids long. Germline loops: CDR1 KGHSH, CDR2 LQKENI. This CDR3 reads CASSLTRDRATGELFF. The DNA of the CDR3 is TGTGCCAGCTCACTCACCCGGGACAGGGCCACCGGGGAGCTGTTTTTT.

V usage is TRBV19 and J usage is TRBJ1-4; no definite D call. V lost 5 bases to trimming and J lost 5 bases, with 18 bases between them. The CDR3 spans 16 residues. CDR1 is LNHDA, CDR2 SQIVND, per germline (reference sequence). The CDR3 loop reads CASSQTDLTGNEKLFF. In DNA, the CDR3 is TGTGCCAGTAGTCAAACCGATCTAACGGGAAATGAAAAACTGTTTTTT. The whole variable domain, filled in from reference TRBV19 and TRBJ1-4, reads DGGITQSPKYLFRKEGQNVTLSCEQNLNHDAMYWYRQDPGQGLRLIYYSQIVNDFQKGDIAEGYSVSREKKESFPLTVTSAQKNPTAFYLCASSQTDLTGNEKLFFGSGTQLSVL.

The chain employs TRBV19 and TRBJ2-3, with a tentative D call TRBD1 (6 bases). V was trimmed by 5 bases and J by 0 bases, leaving 12 bases between them. The CDR3 totals 15 residues. The germline gives CDR1 LNHDA, CDR2 SQIVND (reference sequence). The DNA for the CDR3 is TGTGCCAGTAGTGCGCAGGGGTGGAGCACAGATACGCAGTATTTT. Encoded protein: CASSAQGWSTDTQYF.

J is TRBJ1-4 and V is TRBV27, with 12 nucleotides matching TRBD1. CDR3 size: 17 residues. The germline gives CDR1 MNHEY, CDR2 SMNVEV (reference sequence). J gave up 4 bases and V 5 bases, and 8 bases lay outside the gene matches. The DNA of the CDR3 is TGTGCCAGCAGTCCTCGGGACAGGGGGCGCGTTAATGAAAAACTGTTTTTT. This codes for CASSPRDRGRVNEKLFF.

V and J are TRBV7-8 and TRBJ2-1; D possibly corresponds to TRBD2 (6 bases). Germline CDR1 reads SGHVS; CDR2 reads FQNEAQ. With 4 bases removed from V and 0 bases from J, the gap between germline ends came to 13 bases. CDR3 length: 16 amino acids. The CDR3 here is CASSSLAVSSYNEQFF. For the CDR3, the DNA is TGTGCCAGCAGCTCCTTAGCGGTGAGCTCCTACAATGAGCAGTTCTTC. Full variable domain (rest looked up from reference TRBV7-8 and TRBJ2-1): GAGVSQSPRYKVAKRGQDVALRCDPISGHVSLFWYQQALGQGPEFLTYFQNEAQLDKSGLPSDRFFAERPEGSVSTLKIQRTQQEDSAVYLCASSSLAVSSYNEQFFGPGTRLTVL.

This clone was recorded only once. This chain joins TRBV11-2 and TRBJ1-2, with 7 bases fitting TRBD1. This CDR3 spans 13 amino acids. Losses at the gene ends were 4 bases for V and 2 bases for J; bases not matched to a gene: 1. Per germline, CDR1 SGHAT and CDR2 FQNNGV. CDR3 nucleotide sequence: TGTGCCAGCAGCTCGACAGGGAACTATGGCTACACCTTC. It yields the protein CASSSTGNYGYTF.

The chain uses TRBV5-1 and TRBJ2-1, with 11 bases aligning to TRBD2. Germline V gene data show CDR1 as SGHRS and CDR2 as YFSETQ. The V segment lost 0 bases and the J segment 6 bases; nucleotides outside the gene matches: 5. The CDR3 contains 16 residues. This CDR3 reads CASSLGGLAASNEQFF. CDR3 sequence (DNA): TGCGCCAGCAGCTTGGGGGGACTAGCGGCCTCCAATGAGCAGTTCTTC.

The J gene is TRBJ1-2, the V gene TRBV7-8; D not resolved. CDR1 is SGHVS and CDR2 is FQNEAQ in the germline V gene. The CDR3 is 14 amino acids. Trimming shortened V by 5 bases and J by 1 base, and 11 bases separated the two germline ends. CDR3 region: CASSLRLNNYGYTF. The CDR3 nucleotides read TGTGCCAGCAGCCTACGACTTAATAACTATGGCTACACCTTC.

The chain couples TRBV30 to TRBJ2-7; tentative D call: TRBD2 (6 bases). CDR1 GTSNPN and CDR2 SVGIG come from the germline V gene (reference sequence). There are 15 residues in the CDR3. Between the trimmed V and J ends, which lost 3 bases and 2 bases, there was a span of 17 bases. The CDR3, as DNA: TGTGCCTGGAGATGGGCGGCCGGGAGTACCTACGAGCAGTACTTC. Its translation: CAWRWAAGSTYEQYF.

The chain employs TRBV4-2 and TRBJ2-1; no clear D. This CDR3 region has 16 residues. V lost 3 bases and J 1 base, leaving 13 bases between the germline ends. Germline V gene sequence: CDR1 LGHNA, CDR2 YNFKEQ. CDR3: CASSHGSAASYNEQFF. The DNA for the CDR3 is TGTGCCAGCAGCCACGGGTCGGCGGCGTCCTACAATGAGCAGTTCTTC.

This clone has only one observation. J is TRBJ1-5 and V is TRBV5-5; 9 nucleotides align to TRBD1. Germline CDR1 is SGHKS and CDR2 is YYEKEE (reference sequence). The CDR3 spans 17 residues. V was pared by 3 bases and J by 5 bases, with 12 bases of the junction left unmatched. In DNA, the CDR3 is TGTGCCAGCAGCTACGACGGGACAGGGAAGATGGATCAGCCCCAGCATTTT. This gives the protein CASSYDGTGKMDQPQHF.

The rearrangement uses TRBV11-2 and TRBJ1-1; D is unresolved. The CDR3 is 15 amino acids. V was clipped by 5 bases and J by 1 base, with 14 bases between them. Germline CDR1 reads SGHAT; CDR2 reads FQNNGV. The CDR3 DNA follows: TGTGCCAGCAGCCTCGAATCGGGAGGGAACACTGAAGCTTTCTTT. Protein sequence: CASSLESGGNTEAFF.

V usage is TRBV23-1 and J usage is TRBJ1-3, with a possible D match to TRBD1 (6 bases). TRBV23-1 is treated as an ORF (open reading frame) with a function not yet certain. The germline V and J ends were trimmed by 3 bases and 0 bases, with 18 bases remaining between them. The CDR3 runs 18 residues. In DNA, the CDR3 is TGCGCCAGCAGTCACTGTCACAGGGTAGGGGCCTCTGGAAACACCATATATTTT. It is translated as CASSHCHRVGASGNTIYF.

This chain uses TRBV7-9 with TRBJ2-2; TRBD1 aligns across 7 bases. Germline values: CDR1 SEHNR, CDR2 FQNEAQ (reference sequence). The CDR3 is made up of 14 amino acids. The J segment lost 4 bases and the V segment lost 6 bases, leaving 5 bases of the junction unmatched. The CDR3 bases are TGTGCCAGCAGAGGAAAGGGGGCCACCGGGGAGCTGTTTTTT. As protein: CASRGKGATGELFF.

J is TRBJ2-1 and V is TRBV13; 13 bases are shared with TRBD2. Germline V CDR1 and CDR2: PRHDT, FYEKMQ (reference sequence). With 4 bases clipped from V and 7 bases from J, the junction kept 13 bases outside the gene matches. CDR3 length equals 18 residues. The CDR3 region is CASSSITSGGEDGNEQFF. CDR3 nucleotides: TGTGCCAGCAGCTCCATCACTAGCGGGGGGGAAGATGGGAATGAGCAGTTCTTC.

The V gene is TRBV6-5, the J gene TRBJ1-2; no clear D. Germline CDR1 and CDR2: MNHEY and SVGAGI. V was trimmed by 0 bases and J by 3 bases, leaving 14 bases between them. The CDR3 is 16 residues long. The CDR3 sequence: CASSYSRASTYYGYTF. CDR3 coding DNA: TGTGCCAGCAGTTACTCGAGGGCCAGCACATACTATGGCTACACCTTC.

The rearrangement uses TRBV7-6 and TRBJ2-2; 8 bases map to TRBD1. The V gene's germline CDR1 is SGHVS and CDR2 FNYEAQ. V gave up 5 bases and J gave up 7 bases; unmatched junction bases: 6. This CDR3 spans 14 amino acids. The CDR3 DNA reads TGTGCCAGCAGCGTAGACAGGGGTAACGGGGAGCTGTTTTTT. Translation gives CASSVDRGNGELFF.

V is TRBV5-4 and J is TRBJ2-3; 11 bases agree with TRBD2. V shed 0 bases and J 4 bases; nucleotides not matched to a gene: 4. The CDR3 runs to 16 residues. CDR1 SGHNT and CDR2 YYREEE come from the germline V gene (reference sequence). The CDR3 reads CASSLVAGGGADTQYF. CDR3 DNA sequence: TGTGCCAGCAGCTTGGTAGCGGGGGGGGGAGCAGATACGCAGTATTTT.